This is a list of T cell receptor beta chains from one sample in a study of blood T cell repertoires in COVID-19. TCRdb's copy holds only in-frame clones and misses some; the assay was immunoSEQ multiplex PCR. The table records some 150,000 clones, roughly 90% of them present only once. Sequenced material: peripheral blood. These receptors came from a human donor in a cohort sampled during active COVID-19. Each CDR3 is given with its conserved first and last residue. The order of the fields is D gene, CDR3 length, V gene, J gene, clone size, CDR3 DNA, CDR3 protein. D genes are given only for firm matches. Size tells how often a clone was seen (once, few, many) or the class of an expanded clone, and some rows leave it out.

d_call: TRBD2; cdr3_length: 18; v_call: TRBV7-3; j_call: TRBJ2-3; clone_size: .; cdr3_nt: TGTGCCAGCAGCTTACTCCCGACTAGCGGGGGGTTGTCGGATACGCAGTATTTT; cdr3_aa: CASSLLPTSGGLSDTQYF
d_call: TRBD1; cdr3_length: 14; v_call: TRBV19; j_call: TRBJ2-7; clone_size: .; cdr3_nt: TGTGCCAGTAACCCGACAGGGTCCTCCTACGAGCAGTACTTC; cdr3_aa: CASNPTGSSYEQYF
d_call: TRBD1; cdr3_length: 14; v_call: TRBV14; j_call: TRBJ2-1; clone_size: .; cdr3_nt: TGTGCCAGCAGCCGACAGGGGGCCTACAATGAGCAGTTCTTC; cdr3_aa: CASSRQGAYNEQFF
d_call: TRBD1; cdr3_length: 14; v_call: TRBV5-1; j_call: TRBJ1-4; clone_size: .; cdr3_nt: TGCGCCAGCAGCGAGACAGGGGAGCGTGAAAAACTGTTTTTT; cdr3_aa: CASSETGEREKLFF
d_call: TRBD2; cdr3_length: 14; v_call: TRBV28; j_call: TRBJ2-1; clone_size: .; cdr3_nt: TGTGCCAGCATCATCGGCGGGGGTTACAATGAGCAGTTCTTC; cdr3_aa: CASIIGGGYNEQFF
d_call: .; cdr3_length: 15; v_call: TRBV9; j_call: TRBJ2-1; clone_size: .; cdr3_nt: TGTGCCAGCAGCGTATCAGGGGGGTACTACAATGAGCAGTTCTTC; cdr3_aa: CASSVSGGYYNEQFF
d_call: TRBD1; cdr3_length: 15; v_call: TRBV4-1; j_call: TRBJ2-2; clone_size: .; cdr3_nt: TGCGCCAGCAGCCAAGGAGACAGGGGAGTCGGGGAGCTGTTTTTT; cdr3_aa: CASSQGDRGVGELFF
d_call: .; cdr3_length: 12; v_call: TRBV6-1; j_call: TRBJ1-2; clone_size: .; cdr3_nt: TGTGCCAGCAGTGAGTCTTATTTTGGCTACACCTTC; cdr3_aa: CASSESYFGYTF
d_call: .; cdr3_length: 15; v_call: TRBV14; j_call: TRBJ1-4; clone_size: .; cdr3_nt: TGTGCCAGCAGCCTTATGGGACACCTGGGGGAAAAACTGTTTTTT; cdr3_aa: CASSLMGHLGEKLFF
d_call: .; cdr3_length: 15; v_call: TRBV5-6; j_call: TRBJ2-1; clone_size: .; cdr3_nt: TGTGCCAGCAGCTTGAACAGGGTGACCTACAATGAGCAGTTCTTC; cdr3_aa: CASSLNRVTYNEQFF
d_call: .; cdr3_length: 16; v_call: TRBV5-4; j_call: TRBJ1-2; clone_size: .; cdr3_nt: TGTGCCAGCAGCTTGGCATGGCGGGGGGTAAACTATGGCTACACCTTC; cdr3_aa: CASSLAWRGVNYGYTF
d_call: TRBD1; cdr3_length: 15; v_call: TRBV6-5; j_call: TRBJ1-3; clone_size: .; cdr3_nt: TGTGCCAGCAGTCGACAGGGATTGGCTGGAAACACCATATATTTT; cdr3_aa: CASSRQGLAGNTIYF
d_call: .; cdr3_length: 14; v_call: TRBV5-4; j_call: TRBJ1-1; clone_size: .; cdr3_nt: TGTGCCAGCAGCTTGGTAGGGAGCGGCACTGAAGCTTTCTTT; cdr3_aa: CASSLVGSGTEAFF
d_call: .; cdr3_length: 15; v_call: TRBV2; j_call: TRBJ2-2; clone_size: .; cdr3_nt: TGTGCCAGCAGTGAACCAGGGGCGAGCACCGGGGAGCTGTTTTTT; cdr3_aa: CASSEPGASTGELFF
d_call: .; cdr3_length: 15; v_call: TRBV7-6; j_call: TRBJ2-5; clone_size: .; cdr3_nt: TGTGCCAGCAGCTTGGGCACGCAGGGAACCGAGACCCAGTACTTC; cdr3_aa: CASSLGTQGTETQYF
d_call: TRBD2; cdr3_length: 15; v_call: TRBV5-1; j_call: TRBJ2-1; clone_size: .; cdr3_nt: TGCGCCAGCAGCTTGGCCTTAGCGGGGGGGGCTGAGCAGTTCTTC; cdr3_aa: CASSLALAGGAEQFF
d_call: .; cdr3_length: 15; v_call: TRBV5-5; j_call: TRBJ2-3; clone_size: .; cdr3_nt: TGTGCCAGCAGCTTGGCGTTAATCCGTCCAGATACGCAGTATTTT; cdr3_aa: CASSLALIRPDTQYF
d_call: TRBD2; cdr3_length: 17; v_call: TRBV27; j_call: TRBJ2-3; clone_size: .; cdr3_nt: TGTGCCAGCAGTCCCGCTCCGAGGGAGCGGGACACAGATACGCAGTATTTT; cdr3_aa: CASSPAPRERDTDTQYF
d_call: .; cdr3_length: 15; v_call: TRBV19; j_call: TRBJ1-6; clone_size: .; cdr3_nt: TGTGCCAGTAGTCCCTCTTCTAGATATAATTCACCCCTCCACTTT; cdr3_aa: CASSPSSRYNSPLHF
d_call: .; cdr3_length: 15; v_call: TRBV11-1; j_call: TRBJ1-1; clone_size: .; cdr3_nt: TGTGCCAGCAGCGCTCGACTGGGAGGGAGCACTGAAGCTTTCTTT; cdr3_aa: CASSARLGGSTEAFF
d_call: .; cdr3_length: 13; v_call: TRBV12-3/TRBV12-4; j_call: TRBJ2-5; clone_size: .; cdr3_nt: TGTGCCACCGCCAGGGGACACCAAGAGACCCAGTACTTC; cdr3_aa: CATARGHQETQYF
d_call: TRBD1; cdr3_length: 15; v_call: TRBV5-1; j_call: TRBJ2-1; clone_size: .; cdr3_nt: TGCGCCAGCAGTGGACAGGGGATCTTTATGGATGAGCAGTTCTTC; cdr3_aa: CASSGQGIFMDEQFF
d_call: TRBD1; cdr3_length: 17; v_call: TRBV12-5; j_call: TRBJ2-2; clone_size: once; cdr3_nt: TGTGCTAGTGGTCCTACAGGGGGCGGTTTCGAGGCCGGGGAGCTGTTTTTT; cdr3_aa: CASGPTGGGFEAGELFF
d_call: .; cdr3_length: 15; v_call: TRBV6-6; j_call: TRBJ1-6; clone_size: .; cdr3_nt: TGTGCCAGCAGTTACTCGAGGCAGGGGAACTCACCCCTCCACTTT; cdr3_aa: CASSYSRQGNSPLHF
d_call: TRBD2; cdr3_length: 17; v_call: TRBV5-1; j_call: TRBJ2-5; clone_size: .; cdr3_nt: TGCGCCAGCAGCTTAAGACTAGCGGGGGATTACCAAGAGACCCAGTACTTC; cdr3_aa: CASSLRLAGDYQETQYF
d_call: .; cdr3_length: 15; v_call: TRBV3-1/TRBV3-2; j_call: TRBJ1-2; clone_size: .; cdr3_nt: TGTGCCAGCAGCCAAGGTGGCAGGGTCGGATATGGCTACACCTTC; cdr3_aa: CASSQGGRVGYGYTF
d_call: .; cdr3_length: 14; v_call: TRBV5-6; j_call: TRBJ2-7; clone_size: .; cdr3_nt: TGTGCCAGCAGCCCGATGACACATTCCTACGAGCAGTACTTC; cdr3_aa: CASSPMTHSYEQYF
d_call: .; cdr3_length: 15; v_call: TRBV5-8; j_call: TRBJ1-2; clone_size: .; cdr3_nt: TGTGCCAGCAGCTCGACTGGCCTTGCTAACTATGGCTACACCTTC; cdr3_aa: CASSSTGLANYGYTF
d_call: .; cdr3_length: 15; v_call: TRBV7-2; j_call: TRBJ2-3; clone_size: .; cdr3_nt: TGTGCCAGCAGCTTAGATAACAGGGTGACAGATACGCAGTATTTT; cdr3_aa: CASSLDNRVTDTQYF
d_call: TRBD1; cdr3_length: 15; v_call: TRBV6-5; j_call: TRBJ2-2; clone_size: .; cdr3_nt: TGTGCCAGCAGATATGGACAGGGGAACACCGGGGAGCTGTTTTTT; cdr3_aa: CASRYGQGNTGELFF
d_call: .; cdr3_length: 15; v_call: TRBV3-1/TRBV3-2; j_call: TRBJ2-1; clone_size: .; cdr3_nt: TGTGCCAGCAGCCCGCAACTTAGCTCCTACAATGAGCAGTTCTTC; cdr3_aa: CASSPQLSSYNEQFF
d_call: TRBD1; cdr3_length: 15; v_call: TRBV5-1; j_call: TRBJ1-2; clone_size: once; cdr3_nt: TGCGCCAGCAGCCCGAACCCAGGGACAGGGGGCGGCTACACCTTC; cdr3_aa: CASSPNPGTGGGYTF
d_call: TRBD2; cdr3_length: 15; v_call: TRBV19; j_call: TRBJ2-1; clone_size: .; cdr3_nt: TGTGCCAGTAACGCCGGGACTAGAACATACAATGAGCAGTTCTTC; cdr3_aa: CASNAGTRTYNEQFF
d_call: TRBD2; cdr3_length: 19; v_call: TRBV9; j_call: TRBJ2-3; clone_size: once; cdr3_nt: TGTGCCAGCAGCGTAACGGGTAGCGGGGGAGTTCGCCGCACAGATACGCAGTATTTT; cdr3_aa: CASSVTGSGGVRRTDTQYF
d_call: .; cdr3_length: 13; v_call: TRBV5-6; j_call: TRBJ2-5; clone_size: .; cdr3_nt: TGTGCCAGCAGAATTACAGGGAGCGAGACCCAGTACTTC; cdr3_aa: CASRITGSETQYF
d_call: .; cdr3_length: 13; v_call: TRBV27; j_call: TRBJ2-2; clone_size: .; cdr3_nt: TGTGCCATTAAGAGTTTTAACACCGGGGAGCTGTTTTTT; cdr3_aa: CAIKSFNTGELFF
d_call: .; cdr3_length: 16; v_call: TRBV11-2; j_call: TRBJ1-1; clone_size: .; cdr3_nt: TGTGCCAGCAGCCCCGTGGAGGTGACGGGTCGAACTGAAGCTTTCTTT; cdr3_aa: CASSPVEVTGRTEAFF
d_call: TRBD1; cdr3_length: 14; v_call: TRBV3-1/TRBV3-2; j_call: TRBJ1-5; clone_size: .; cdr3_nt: TGTGCCAGCAGCCCGACAGGGGTCGGTCAGCCCCAGCATTTT; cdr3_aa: CASSPTGVGQPQHF
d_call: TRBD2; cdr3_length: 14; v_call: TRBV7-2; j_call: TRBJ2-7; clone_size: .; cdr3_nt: TGTGCCAGCAGGACGACCGGGACTACCTACGAGCAGTACTTC; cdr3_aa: CASRTTGTTYEQYF
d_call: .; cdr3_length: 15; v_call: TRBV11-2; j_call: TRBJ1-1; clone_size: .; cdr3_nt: TGTGCCAGCAGCCTCCTGACAGGATCGAACACTGAAGCTTTCTTT; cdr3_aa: CASSLLTGSNTEAFF
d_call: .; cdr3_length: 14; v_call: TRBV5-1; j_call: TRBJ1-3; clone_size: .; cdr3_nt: TGCGCCAGCAGCTTGGATAACTCTGGAAACACCATATATTTT; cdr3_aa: CASSLDNSGNTIYF
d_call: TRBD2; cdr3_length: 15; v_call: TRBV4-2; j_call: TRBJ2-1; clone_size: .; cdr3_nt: TGTGCCAGCAGCCAAGATGGACTAGCGAACAATGAGCAGTTCTTC; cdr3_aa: CASSQDGLANNEQFF
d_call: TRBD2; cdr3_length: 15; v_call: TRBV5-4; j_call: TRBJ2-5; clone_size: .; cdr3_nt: TGTGCCAGCAGCCCCCAGACTAGCGACCAAGAGACCCAGTACTTC; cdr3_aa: CASSPQTSDQETQYF
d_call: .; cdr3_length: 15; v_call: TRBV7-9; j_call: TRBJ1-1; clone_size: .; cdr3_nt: TGTGCCAGCAGCCTAGGGGGGCTTCCCCGTGGAGAAGCTTTCTTT; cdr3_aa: CASSLGGLPRGEAFF
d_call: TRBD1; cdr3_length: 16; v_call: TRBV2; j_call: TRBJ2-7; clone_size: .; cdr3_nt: TGTGCCAGCAGTGAAGCGGTGACAGGGAAAGGATACGAGCAGTACTTC; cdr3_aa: CASSEAVTGKGYEQYF
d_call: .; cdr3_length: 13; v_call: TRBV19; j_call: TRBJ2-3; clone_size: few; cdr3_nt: TGTGCCACGTGGGGCCAATTCGGAGATACGCAGTATTTT; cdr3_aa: CATWGQFGDTQYF
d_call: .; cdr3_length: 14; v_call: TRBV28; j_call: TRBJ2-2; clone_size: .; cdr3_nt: TGTGCCAGCAGGGGGGCAGGGATAACCGGGGAGCTGTTTTTT; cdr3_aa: CASRGAGITGELFF
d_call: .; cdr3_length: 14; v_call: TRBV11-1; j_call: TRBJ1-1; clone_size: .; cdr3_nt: TGTGCCAGCAGCTTAGACAGGAGGAACACTGAAGCTTTCTTT; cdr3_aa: CASSLDRRNTEAFF
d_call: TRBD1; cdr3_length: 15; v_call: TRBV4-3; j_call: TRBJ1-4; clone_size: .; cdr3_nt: TGCGCCAGCAGCCTTCTAAGTGGGACAGATGAAAAACTGTTTTTT; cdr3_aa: CASSLLSGTDEKLFF
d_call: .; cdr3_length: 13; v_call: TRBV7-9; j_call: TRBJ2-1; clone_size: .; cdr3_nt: TGTGCCAGCAGCTCCGGGACTTACAATGAGCAGTTCTTC; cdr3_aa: CASSSGTYNEQFF